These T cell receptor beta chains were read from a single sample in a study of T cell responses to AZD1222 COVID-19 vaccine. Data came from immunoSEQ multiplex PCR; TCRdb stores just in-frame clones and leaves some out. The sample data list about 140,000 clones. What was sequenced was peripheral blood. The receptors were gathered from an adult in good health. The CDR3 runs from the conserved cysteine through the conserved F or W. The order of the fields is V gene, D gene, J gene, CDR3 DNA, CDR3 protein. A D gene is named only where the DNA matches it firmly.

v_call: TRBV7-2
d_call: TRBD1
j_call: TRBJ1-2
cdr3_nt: TGTGCCAGCAGCTTTGACCGGGACAGGAGCTATGGCTACACCTTC
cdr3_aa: CASSFDRDRSYGYTF

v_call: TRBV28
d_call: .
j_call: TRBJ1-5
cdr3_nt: TGTGCCAGCGCCCCAGGGGCTAATCAGCCCCAGCATTTT
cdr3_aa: CASAPGANQPQHF

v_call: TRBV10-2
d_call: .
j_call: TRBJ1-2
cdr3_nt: TGCGCCAGCAGTGAACCCCCCCTTAACTATGGCTACACCTTC
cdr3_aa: CASSEPPLNYGYTF

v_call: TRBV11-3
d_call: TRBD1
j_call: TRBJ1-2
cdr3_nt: TGTGCCACTTCGACAGGGGACCAATACACCTTC
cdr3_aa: CATSTGDQYTF

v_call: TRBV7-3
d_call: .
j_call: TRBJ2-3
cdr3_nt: TGTGCCAGCAGCCCCCTGGGACACATAGATACGCAGTATTTT
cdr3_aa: CASSPLGHIDTQYF

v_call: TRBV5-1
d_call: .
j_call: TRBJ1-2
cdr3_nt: TGCGCCAGCAGCTTGGGAGGAACCTATGGCTACACCTTC
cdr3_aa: CASSLGGTYGYTF

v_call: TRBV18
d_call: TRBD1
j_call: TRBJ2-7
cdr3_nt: TGTGCCAGCTCACCCTCTATTTTGGGACAGGGTTCTTCCGAGCAGTACTTC
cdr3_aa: CASSPSILGQGSSEQYF

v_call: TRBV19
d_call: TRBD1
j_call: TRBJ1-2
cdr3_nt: TGTGCCAGTAGTATAACCGCCGGGACAGTCTTGCTCACCTTC
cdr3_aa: CASSITAGTVLLTF

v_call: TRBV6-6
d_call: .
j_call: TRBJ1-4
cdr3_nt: TGTGCCAGCAGTTACACGTTTAATGAAAAACTGTTTTTT
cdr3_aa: CASSYTFNEKLFF

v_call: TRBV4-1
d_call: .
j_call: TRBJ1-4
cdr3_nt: TGCGCCAGCAGCCAAGTGAGGGGCGGGATCACTAATGAAAAACTGTTTTTT
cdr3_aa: CASSQVRGGITNEKLFF

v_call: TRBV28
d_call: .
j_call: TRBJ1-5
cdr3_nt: TGTGCCAGCAGTTTTGGGACACGTCGTAGCAATCAGCCCCAGCATTTT
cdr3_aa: CASSFGTRRSNQPQHF

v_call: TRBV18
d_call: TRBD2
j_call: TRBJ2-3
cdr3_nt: TGTGCCAGCTCACCTGGCGGAGGAAGGACTAGCGGCACAGATACGCAGTATTTT
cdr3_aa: CASSPGGGRTSGTDTQYF

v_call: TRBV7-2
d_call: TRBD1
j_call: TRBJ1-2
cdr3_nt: TGTGCCAGCAGCTTAGGTCGGACAGGGTTGTATGGCTACACCTTC
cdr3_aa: CASSLGRTGLYGYTF

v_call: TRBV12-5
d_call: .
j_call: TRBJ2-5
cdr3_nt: TGTGCTAGTGGTGGTTGGGCAGGGGAAGAGACCCAGTACTTC
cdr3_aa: CASGGWAGEETQYF

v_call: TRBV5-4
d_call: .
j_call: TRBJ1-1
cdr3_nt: TGTGCCAGCAGCTTTCGGGGGGGCACTGAAGCTTTCTTT
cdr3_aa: CASSFRGGTEAFF

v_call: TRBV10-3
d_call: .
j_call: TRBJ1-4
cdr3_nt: TGTGCCATCAGTGAGAAAAAGTTCGGAGAAAAACTGTTTTTT
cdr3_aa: CAISEKKFGEKLFF

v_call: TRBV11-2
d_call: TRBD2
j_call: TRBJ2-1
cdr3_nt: TGTGCCAGCAGCTTTCGGGGGGGCGGTCTTTCCTACAATGAGCAGTTCTTC
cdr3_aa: CASSFRGGGLSYNEQFF

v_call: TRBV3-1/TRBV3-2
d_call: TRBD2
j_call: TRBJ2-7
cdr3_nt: TGTGCCAGCAGTCGGACTAGCGGGGGGGCTGGGGCCTACGAGCAGTACTTC
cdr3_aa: CASSRTSGGAGAYEQYF

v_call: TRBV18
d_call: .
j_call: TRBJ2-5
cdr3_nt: TGTGCCAGCTCACCCCTGGGCCAAGAGACCCAGTACTTC
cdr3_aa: CASSPLGQETQYF

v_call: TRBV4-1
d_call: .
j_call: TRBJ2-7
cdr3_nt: TGCGCCAGCAGCCAAGAATATGGCGGGACCTACGAGCAGTACTTC
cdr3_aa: CASSQEYGGTYEQYF

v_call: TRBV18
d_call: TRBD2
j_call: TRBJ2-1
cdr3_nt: TGTGCCAGCTCACTTGCGGGACTAGTGACCCGCACGTTTTACAATGAGCAGTTCTTC
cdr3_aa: CASSLAGLVTRTFYNEQFF

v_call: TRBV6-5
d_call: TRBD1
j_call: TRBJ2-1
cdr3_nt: TGTGCCAGCCCCAACGACAGGGATAATGAGCAGTTCTTC
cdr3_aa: CASPNDRDNEQFF

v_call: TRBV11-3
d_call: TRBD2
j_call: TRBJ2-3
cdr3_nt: TGTGCCAGCAGCTTAGGGCAGCGGGGGGGTGATACGCAGTATTTT
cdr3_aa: CASSLGQRGGDTQYF

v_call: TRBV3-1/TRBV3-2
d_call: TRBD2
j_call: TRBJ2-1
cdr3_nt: TGTGCCAGCAGCCAAGGGCCGCCCACTAGCGGGGGGTTCAATGAGCAGTTCTTC
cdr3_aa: CASSQGPPTSGGFNEQFF

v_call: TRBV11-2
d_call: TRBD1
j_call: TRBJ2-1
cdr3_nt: TGTGCCAGCAGCTCCGGGACAGGGTACAATGAGCAGTTCTTC
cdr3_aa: CASSSGTGYNEQFF

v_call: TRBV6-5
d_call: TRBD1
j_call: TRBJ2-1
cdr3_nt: TGTGCCATAGGGACAGGGGACATTGAGCAGTTCTTC
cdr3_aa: CAIGTGDIEQFF

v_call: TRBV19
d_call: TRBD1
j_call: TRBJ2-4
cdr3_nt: TGTGCCTCCACCGGGACAGGGTTTTTCCTTCAGTACTTC
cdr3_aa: CASTGTGFFLQYF

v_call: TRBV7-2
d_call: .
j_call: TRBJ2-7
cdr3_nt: TGTGCCAGCAGCAATGGCCCTACGTACGAGCAGTACTTC
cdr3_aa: CASSNGPTYEQYF